These T cell receptor beta chains were read from a single sample in a study of blood T cell repertoires in COVID-19. This table comes from immunoSEQ multiplex PCR, and its TCRdb copy is limited to in-frame clones, with some not included. The sample carries about 140,000 clones, 75% to 80% recorded once. Specimen: peripheral blood. Receptor source: a woman in her 50s with active or convalescent COVID-19. CDR3s include the opening cysteine and the closing phenylalanine or tryptophan. The D gene is left open where the match is weak. Expanded clones get a size class; other rows say once, few or many, or leave the size out.

>NA|TRBV7-9|TRBJ1-2|NA
CASSLGGRDYGYTF
TGTGCCAGCAGCTTAGGCGGCAGGGACTATGGCTACACCTTC
>many|TRBV30|TRBJ1-2|NA
CAWSVLRGKGYTF
TGTGCCTGGAGTGTACTCAGAGGGAAAGGCTACACCTTC
>NA|TRBV6-5|TRBJ1-5|NA
CASSYLGDQPQHF
TGTGCCAGCAGTTACCTCGGAGATCAGCCCCAGCATTTT
>NA|TRBV4-1|TRBJ1-1|NA
CASSQDQGMWGAFF
TGCGCCAGCAGCCAAGATCAGGGGATGTGGGGAGCTTTCTTT
>NA|TRBV28|TRBJ2-5|TRBD2
CAVHSGSWGETQYF
TGTGCCGTCCATAGCGGGAGCTGGGGAGAGACCCAGTACTTC
>NA|TRBV19|TRBJ2-7|TRBD2
CASTRRGGDYEQYF
TGTGCCAGTACCCGAAGGGGAGGGGACTACGAGCAGTACTTC
>NA|TRBV11-1|TRBJ2-1|TRBD2
CASRRTSGGREVF
TGTGCCAGCAGACGGACTAGCGGGGGGCGAGAGGTCTTC
>few|TRBV3-1/TRBV3-2|TRBJ1-1|NA
CASSHTGNTEAFF
TGTGCCAGCAGCCACACAGGAAACACTGAAGCTTTCTTT
>NA|TRBV28|TRBJ2-1|TRBD2
CASSFVGASGFDEQFF
TGTGCCAGCAGTTTCGTCGGGGCTAGCGGTTTCGATGAGCAGTTCTTC
>few|TRBV5-1|TRBJ2-2|TRBD2
CASSWTSGSPNTGELFF
TGCGCCAGCTCATGGACTAGCGGGAGCCCGAACACCGGGGAGCTGTTTTTT
>NA|TRBV5-1|TRBJ2-5|TRBD2
CASSPRPASGSETQYF
TGCGCCAGCAGCCCCCGTCCCGCTAGCGGGAGCGAGACCCAGTACTTC